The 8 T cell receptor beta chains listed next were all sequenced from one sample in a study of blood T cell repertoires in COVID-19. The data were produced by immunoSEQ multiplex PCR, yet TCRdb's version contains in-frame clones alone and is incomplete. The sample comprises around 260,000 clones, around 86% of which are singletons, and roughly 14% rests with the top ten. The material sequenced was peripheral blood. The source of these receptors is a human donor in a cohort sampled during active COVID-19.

For the CDR3, the DNA is TGTGCCAGCTCCCGACGGGGGAGCAATCAGCCCCAGCATTTT. Protein sequence: CASSRRGSNQPQHF. The chain recombines TRBV28 with TRBJ1-5; tentative D call: TRBD1 (5 bases). Trimming pared 8 bases from V and 1 base from J, leaving 12 bases between. Germline CDR1 and CDR2: MDHEN and SYDVKM. This CDR3 is 14 amino acids long.

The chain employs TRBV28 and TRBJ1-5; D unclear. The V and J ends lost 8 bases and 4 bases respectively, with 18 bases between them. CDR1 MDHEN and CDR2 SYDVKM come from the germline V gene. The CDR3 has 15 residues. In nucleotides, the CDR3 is TGTGCCAGCGTTCCGATGAGAGGTTTAAATCAGCCCCAGCATTTT. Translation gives CASVPMRGLNQPQHF.

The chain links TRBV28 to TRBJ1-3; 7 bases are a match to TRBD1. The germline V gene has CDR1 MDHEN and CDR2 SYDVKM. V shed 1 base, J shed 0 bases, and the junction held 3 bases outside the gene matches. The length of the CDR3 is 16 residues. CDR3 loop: CASSLYRGGSGNTIYF. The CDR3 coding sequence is TGTGCCAGCAGTTTATACAGGGGAGGCTCTGGAAACACCATATATTTT.

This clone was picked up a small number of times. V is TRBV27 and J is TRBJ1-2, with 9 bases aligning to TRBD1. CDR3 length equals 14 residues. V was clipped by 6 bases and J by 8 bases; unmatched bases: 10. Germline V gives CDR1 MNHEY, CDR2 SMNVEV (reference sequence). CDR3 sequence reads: CASSPVDRGNGYTF. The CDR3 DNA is TGTGCCAGCAGCCCCGTGGACAGGGGTAACGGCTACACCTTC.

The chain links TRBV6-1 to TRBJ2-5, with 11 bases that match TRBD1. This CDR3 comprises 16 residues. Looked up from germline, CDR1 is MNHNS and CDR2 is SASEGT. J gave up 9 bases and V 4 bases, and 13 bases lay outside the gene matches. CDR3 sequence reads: CASSAGRTGGFQSQYF. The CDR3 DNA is TGTGCCAGCAGTGCGGGGAGGACAGGGGGCTTTCAGTCCCAGTACTTC.

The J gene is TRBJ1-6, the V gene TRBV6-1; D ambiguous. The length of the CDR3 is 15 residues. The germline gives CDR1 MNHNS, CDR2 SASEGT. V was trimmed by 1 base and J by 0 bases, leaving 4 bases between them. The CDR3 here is CASSEGSSYNSPLHF. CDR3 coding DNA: TGTGCCAGCAGTGAAGGGAGCTCCTATAATTCACCCCTCCACTTT.

The chain's CDR3 is CASSPGGTQYF. The CDR3 DNA reads as TGTGCCAGCAGCCCGGGAGGGACCCAGTACTTC. V is TRBV5-5 and J is TRBJ2-5; TRBD2 aligns across 7 bases. This CDR3 spans 11 amino acids. Per germline, CDR1 SGHKS and CDR2 YYEKEE (reference sequence). V lost 4 bases, J lost 7 bases, and 1 base stayed unmatched.

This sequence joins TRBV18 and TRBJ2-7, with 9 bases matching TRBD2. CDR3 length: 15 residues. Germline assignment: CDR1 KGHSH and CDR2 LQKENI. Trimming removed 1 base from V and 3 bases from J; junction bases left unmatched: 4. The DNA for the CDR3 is TGTGCCAGCTCACCACGCGGGACTAGCAGCTACGAGCAGTACTTC. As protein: CASSPRGTSSYEQYF. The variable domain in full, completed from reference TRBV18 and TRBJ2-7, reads NAGVMQNPRHLVRRRGQEARLRCSPMKGHSHVYWYRQLPEEGLKFMVYLQKENIIDESGMPKERFSAEFPKEGPSILRIQQVVRGDSAAYFCASSPRGTSSYEQYFGPGTRLTVT.